This T cell receptor (beta chain) was recovered during a study of blood T cell repertoires in COVID-19. Study in general: Nucleic acid was either cDNA or gDNA, and it came from T cells, B-cell-depleted T cells, or PBMCs.

The CDR3 runs to 17 residues. Germline V gene sequence: CDR1 LGHDT, CDR2 YNNKEL (reference sequence). Sequencing was performed with immunoSEQ multiplex PCR; in TCRdb, only in-frame clones are kept and a portion is missing. The top ten hold more than 4% of the sample, which has approximately 190,000 clones, 70% to 85% seen once. To note about this clone: At one end the junction does not follow the germline gene, possibly because of a read error.

The participants were between about 18 and 100 years old and came from under 25 US areas. The study assigned cohorts using participant-reported clinical history. The chain couples TRBV3-1 (or the pseudogene TRBV3-2) to TRBJ2-2, with a weak D call TRBD2 (5 bases). The sequenced material came from PBMCs or T cells enriched from blood (not recorded which). The sequence derives from a woman aged 55-70 years with acute COVID-19. CDR3 coding DNA: TGTGCCAGCAGCCCCTCACGTGGTCCCGGGAACTCCGGGGAGCTGTTTTTT. Translated: CASSPSRGPGNSGELFF.